This T cell receptor (beta chain) appears in the sequencing data of a study of CD8+ T cells in alopecia areata. This clone was detected a few times. The genes are named according to mouse. The read is 4 residues too short to cover the CDR3 end, so that end is filled in from the germline J gene. Per the germline V gene, CDR1 is NNHDY and CDR2 is SYVADS. V was pared by 7 bases and J by 3 bases, with 7 bases of the junction left unmatched. The CDR3 is 15 amino acids. Following RNA extraction, reverse transcription yielded cDNA that acted as the sequencing template. Data came from immunoSEQ multiplex PCR; TCRdb stores just in-frame clones and leaves some out. Sampling found some 120,000 clones, none seen once.

The chain uses TRBV13-3 and TRBJ1-2; 12 bases agree with TRBD1. The TCR comes from a C3H/HeJ mouse with alopecia areata. Strain haplotype (MHC): H2-k. Sequenced input: lesional skin. The CDR3 bases that were read are TGTGCCAGCCGATCCGGGACAGGGGGCCACTCC. Amino acids: CASRSGTGGHS. The whole CDR3 reads CASRSGTGGHSDYTF.